These 29 T cell receptor beta chains share one sample of origin, sequenced in a study of shared clonotypes between healthy human individuals (dated by TCRdb to 2019 to 2021). For the CD8 naive samples, CD45RO-negative cells were positively selected for CCR7, yielding a CD45RA+CCR7+ population from which TemRA cells were excluded. Libraries were constructed by the immunoSEQ multiplex PCR assay. The immuneACCESS repertoire file appears here via TCRdb, limited to in-frame rearrangements. These files lack a portion of the clones; in checked studies, under half of the deficit traces to unresolved V genes, and the cause of the others is not known. The sample table records around 600,000 clones; around 95% of these occur just once. The ten largest clones add up to 0.11% of the sample. Sequenced material: naive CD8+ T cells sorted from blood. The cell subset or site label, read with the paper, signifies: CD45RA+CCR7+. The receptor source for this set is a woman aged 30 to 39 in good health.

This clone was seen only once. This chain joins TRBV10-1 and TRBJ1-1, with D possibly being TRBD1 (6 bases). Trimming removed 3 bases at V and 0 bases at J, with 14 bases between. The germline V gene has CDR1 WNHNN and CDR2 SYGVQD (reference sequence). This CDR3 is 16 amino acids long. CDR3 sequence: CASSDGGLDLNTEAFF. CDR3 in DNA: TGCGCCAGCAGTGATGGGGGGCTTGACTTGAACACTGAAGCTTTCTTT.

V is TRBV28 and J is TRBJ1-5, with a weak D call TRBD1 (6 bases). The CDR3 sequence is 14 residues long. The germline V and J ends were trimmed by 8 bases and 6 bases, with 17 bases remaining between them. From germline, CDR1 is MDHEN and CDR2 SYDVKM. The chain's CDR3 is CASGTYRAIQPQHF. The CDR3 nucleotides are TGTGCCAGCGGGACGTACAGGGCGATTCAGCCCCAGCATTTT.

The V call is TRBV7-9, the J call TRBJ2-7; the match to TRBD2 covers 8 bases. J was trimmed by 2 bases and V by 5 bases; bases with no gene match: 5. The CDR3 is 14 residues long. Germline CDR1 is SEHNR and CDR2 is FQNEAQ (reference sequence). The CDR3 loop reads CASSQLAGTYEQYF. As DNA, the CDR3 is TGTGCCAGCAGCCAATTAGCGGGGACCTACGAGCAGTACTTC.

The CDR3 here is CSAKDVDTQYF. CDR3 bases: TGCAGTGCTAAGGACGTAGATACGCAGTATTTT. V is TRBV20-1 and J is TRBJ2-3; D is unresolved. CDR1 is DFQATT, CDR2 SNEGSKA, per germline (reference sequence). The CDR3 length is 11 residues. Trimming shortened V by 4 bases and J by 5 bases, and 7 bases separated the two germline ends.

This chain's CDR3 is CASSIWSSAGETQYF. CDR3 sequence (DNA): TGTGCCAGTAGTATTTGGTCTAGCGCAGGGGAGACCCAGTACTTC. J is TRBJ2-5 and V is TRBV19, with D perhaps matching TRBD2 (6 bases). The V gene lost 3 bases and the J gene lost 5 bases, with 16 bases spanning the gap. CDR1 is LNHDA, CDR2 SQIVND, per germline (reference sequence). CDR3 size: 15 residues.

A word on this clone: The limits of the CDR3 on the DNA are not certain, so only TCRdb's listed CDR3 is given. The rearrangement joins TRBV7-9 to TRBJ1-1. Ends included, the CDR3 has 12 residues. Germline lookup yields CDR1 SEHNR and CDR2 FQNEAQ (reference sequence). The CDR3 spells CASILDNTEAFF.

The CDR3 sequence: CASSTPISGTGTYEQYF. CDR3 coding DNA: TGTGCCAGCTCAACCCCCATATCCGGGACAGGGACCTACGAGCAGTACTTC. This sequence joins TRBV18 and TRBJ2-7, with 9 bases aligning to TRBD1. This CDR3 comprises 17 residues. V trimming: 5 bases; J trimming: 2 bases; junction bases outside the gene matches: 13. Germline V gene sequence: CDR1 KGHSH, CDR2 LQKENI. The variable domain in full, with the rest retrieved from reference TRBV18 and TRBJ2-7, is NAGVMQNPRHLVRRRGQEARLRCSPMKGHSHVYWYRQLPEEGLKFMVYLQKENIIDESGMPKERFSAEFPKEGPSILRIQQVVRGDSAAYFCASSTPISGTGTYEQYFGPGTRLTVT.

The rearrangement uses TRBV15 and TRBJ1-1; D ambiguous. CDR1 LNHNV and CDR2 YYDKDF come from the germline V gene (reference sequence). This CDR3 is built from 13 residues. Trimming took off 6 bases at V and 2 bases at J, with 10 bases between the two ends. CDR3 nucleotides: TGTGCCACCAGTTTCTCAGACAACACTGAAGCTTTCTTT. Residues: CATSFSDNTEAFF. The variable domain in full, with the rest retrieved from reference TRBV15 and TRBJ1-1, is DAMVIQNPRYQVTQFGKPVTLSCSQTLNHNVMYWYQQKSSQAPKLLFHYYDKDFNNEADTPDNFQSRRPNTSFCFLDIRSPGLGDTAMYLCATSFSDNTEAFFGQGTRLTVV.

CDR3 in amino acids: CSVINQGETQYF. The CDR3 region has the DNA TGCAGCGTTATAAACCAGGGGGAGACCCAGTACTTC. The chain uses TRBV29-1 and TRBJ2-5, with D possibly being TRBD1 (6 bases). This CDR3 contains 12 residues. From germline, CDR1 is SQVTM and CDR2 ANQGSEA. V was trimmed by 5 bases and J by 5 bases, leaving 12 bases between them. Based on the CDR3 plus reference TRBV29-1 and TRBJ2-5, the full variable domain is SAVISQKPSRDICQRGTSLTIQCQVDSQVTMMFWYRQQPGQSLTLIATANQGSEATYESGFVIDKFPISRPNLTFSTLTVSNMSPEDSSIYLCSVINQGETQYFGPGTRLLVL.

V gene TRBV4-2 combines with J gene TRBJ2-7, with D possibly being TRBD1 (5 bases). CDR1 and CDR2 from the germline V gene are LGHNA and YNFKEQ. The V end was cut by 5 bases, the J end by 1 base, with 9 bases between. The CDR3 has 13 amino acids. CDR3 coding DNA: TGTGCCAGCAGCTTGGACACTTCCTACGAGCAGTACTTC. This translates into CASSLDTSYEQYF.

The chain is built from TRBV23-1 and TRBJ1-1, with a possible D match to TRBD1 (6 bases). TRBV23-1 is flagged as an ORF with uncertain function. V was clipped by 2 bases and J by 6 bases, with 19 bases between them. The CDR3 is 16 amino acids. The CDR3 region has the DNA TGCGCCAGCAGTCAAATACTACAGGGTGGGTTTCCTGAAGCTTTCTTT. It yields the protein CASSQILQGGFPEAFF.

The genes are TRBV2 and TRBJ2-3; D is undetermined. Germline V gene data show CDR1 as SNHLY and CDR2 as FYNNEI. Trimming left V 2 bases short and J 2 bases short, with 14 bases between. This CDR3 has 16 residues. The CDR3 sequence is CASSEPELEITDTQYF. Written as DNA, the CDR3 is TGTGCCAGCAGTGAACCGGAACTCGAAATCACAGATACGCAGTATTTT.

This clone was seen only once. The rearrangement uses TRBV7-9 and TRBJ2-2; no firm D call. The V and J ends lost 5 bases and 3 bases respectively, with 10 bases between them. Germline CDR1 is SEHNR and CDR2 is FQNEAQ (reference sequence). The CDR3 length is 14 residues. As DNA, the CDR3 is TGTGCCAGCAGCACCGACTGGGACACCGGGGAGCTGTTTTTT. It yields the protein CASSTDWDTGELFF. Variable domain in full (rest from reference TRBV7-9 and TRBJ2-2): DTGVSQNPRHKITKRGQNVTFRCDPISEHNRLYWYRQTLGQGPEFLTYFQNEAQLEKSRLLSDRFSAERPKGSFSTLEIQRTEQGDSAMYLCASSTDWDTGELFFGEGSRLTVL.

The chain combines TRBV18 with TRBJ1-4; 10 bases map to TRBD1. The CDR3 covers 14 residues. Trimming took 6 bases from V and 7 from J; bases not matched to a gene: 5. The germline V gene encodes CDR1 KGHSH and CDR2 LQKENI. The CDR3 nucleotides are TGTGCCAGCTCTTCGGGACAGGGGCTTGAAAAACTGTTTTTT. It yields the protein CASSSGQGLEKLFF. The full variable domain, in which reference TRBV18 and TRBJ1-4 provide the parts outside the CDR3, is NAGVMQNPRHLVRRRGQEARLRCSPMKGHSHVYWYRQLPEEGLKFMVYLQKENIIDESGMPKERFSAEFPKEGPSILRIQQVVRGDSAAYFCASSSGQGLEKLFFGSGTQLSVL.

This clone was observed a single time. The chain has TRBV15 and TRBJ2-7; D is undetermined. Germline V gene sequence: CDR1 LNHNV, CDR2 YYDKDF (reference sequence). The CDR3 runs 14 residues. Trimming took off 4 bases at V and 2 bases at J, with 12 bases between the two ends. DNA of the CDR3: TGTGCCACCAGCAAGTCCCGGAGCGCCTACGAGCAGTACTTC. Its translation is CATSKSRSAYEQYF.

This clone was seen more than once but under ten times. The chain couples TRBV11-2 to TRBJ1-1, with D perhaps matching TRBD1 (5 bases). Trimming removed 3 bases from V and 3 bases from J, with 8 bases in between. This CDR3 comprises 13 residues. CDR1 SGHAT and CDR2 FQNNGV come from the germline V gene. The CDR3 reads CASSFQGHTEAFF. DNA of the CDR3: TGTGCCAGCAGCTTCCAGGGACACACTGAAGCTTTCTTT.

The V gene is TRBV6-5, the J gene TRBJ2-3; D gene unclear. The germline V gene has CDR1 MNHEY and CDR2 SVGAGI. Trimming shortened V by 8 bases and J by 2 bases, and 11 bases separated the two germline ends. This CDR3 comprises 13 residues. The CDR3 sequence: CASQAETTDTQYF. In DNA form, the CDR3 reads TGTGCCAGCCAGGCGGAGACCACAGATACGCAGTATTTT.

V is TRBV2 and J is TRBJ2-7, with D perhaps given as TRBD1 or TRBD2 (5 bases each). Germline V gives CDR1 SNHLY, CDR2 FYNNEI. The V gene lost 10 bases and the J gene lost 3 bases, with 16 bases spanning the gap. The CDR3 sequence is 13 residues long. The CDR3 sequence: CAISRDLNYEQYF. The CDR3, as DNA: TGTGCCATTTCCCGGGACCTGAACTACGAGCAGTACTTC.

This clone was detected only once. The V and J genes are TRBV5-6 and TRBJ2-7; tentative D call: TRBD2 (5 bases). Germline assignment: CDR1 SGHDT and CDR2 YYEEEE. There are 13 residues in the CDR3. V was shortened by 5 bases and J by 1 base, with 10 bases between the two germline ends. The CDR3 bases are TGTGCCAGCAGGGCCGGGATATCCTACGAGCAGTACTTC. Translating it yields CASRAGISYEQYF.

V usage is TRBV28 and J usage is TRBJ2-7; D gene unclear. Trimming cost V 10 bases and J 2 bases, with 6 bases left between them. Germline CDR1 is MDHEN and CDR2 is SYDVKM. The CDR3 is 10 amino acids. The chain's CDR3 is CATSTYEQYF. The DNA for the CDR3 is TGTGCCACCAGCACCTACGAGCAGTACTTC.

This clone appeared a single time. The V gene is TRBV28, the J gene TRBJ2-3, with D possibly called TRBD1 or TRBD2 (5 bases each). V lost 8 bases to trimming and J lost 8 bases, with 20 bases between them. The CDR3 runs 14 residues. Per germline, CDR1 MDHEN and CDR2 SYDVKM. The CDR3: CASRDLTSVGTQYF. The CDR3 bases are TGTGCCAGCCGGGACCTTACTTCGGTTGGTACGCAGTATTTT.

This clone was recorded only once. The chain links TRBV27 to TRBJ2-7, with D uncertain. Germline values: CDR1 MNHEY, CDR2 SMNVEV (reference sequence). The V gene lost 1 base and the J gene lost 4 bases, with 11 bases spanning the gap. The CDR3 totals 14 residues. The CDR3 nucleotides are TGTGCCAGCAGTTTATGGGGTGGTGCGTACGAGCAGTACTTC. It is translated as CASSLWGGAYEQYF.

This clone was seen once. This sequence joins TRBV2 and TRBJ2-7; tentatively, D is TRBD1 (5 bases). V lost 5 bases and J 2 bases, leaving 19 bases between the germline ends. CDR3 size: 16 residues. Germline V CDR1 and CDR2: SNHLY, FYNNEI. CDR3 loop: CASSIGLDRSAYEQYF. In DNA form, the CDR3 reads TGTGCCAGCAGTATCGGATTAGACAGATCCGCCTACGAGCAGTACTTC.

V and J are TRBV27 and TRBJ1-1; TRBD1 is a possible D gene (5 bases). Germline CDR1 and CDR2: MNHEY and SMNVEV (reference sequence). The V and J ends lost 0 bases and 4 bases respectively, with 9 bases between them. The length of the CDR3 is 14 residues. CDR3 DNA: TGTGCCAGCAGTTTATCAGGGGCCCGCACTGAAGCTTTCTTT. Protein sequence: CASSLSGARTEAFF.

V usage is TRBV28 and J usage is TRBJ2-1, with D perhaps matching TRBD1 (8 bases). The CDR3 has 17 residues. Germline CDR1 and CDR2: MDHEN and SYDVKM. CDR3 amino acids: CSTSGGQAALEVNEQFF. The CDR3, as DNA: TGTTCAACTTCGGGGGGACAGGCCGCGTTGGAGGTCAATGAGCAGTTCTTC.

The J gene is TRBJ1-1, the V gene TRBV30; possible D gene TRBD1, 5 bases. CDR3 size: 13 residues. CDR1 GTSNPN and CDR2 SVGIG come from the germline V gene (reference sequence). The V gene lost 8 bases and the J gene lost 1 base, with 14 bases spanning the gap. CDR3 sequence: CAGTGHWNTEAFF. CDR3 nucleotides: TGTGCCGGGACGGGGCATTGGAACACTGAAGCTTTCTTT.

As DNA, the CDR3 is TGTGCCAGCAGTCAAACGGGCGGCCAGCCCCAGCATTTT. Its protein product is CASSQTGGQPQHF. This chain links TRBV27 with TRBJ1-5; no definite D call. CDR1 and CDR2 from the germline V gene are MNHEY and SMNVEV (reference sequence). The CDR3 loop spans 13 amino acids. Trimming pared 5 bases from V and 7 bases from J, leaving 12 bases between.

This clone appeared a few times. The rearrangement joins TRBV11-2 to TRBJ2-7; 9 bases are shared with TRBD1. Trimming at V came to 5 bases and at J to 3 bases, leaving 2 bases not matched to a gene. This CDR3 has 13 amino acids. Germline V CDR1 and CDR2: SGHAT, FQNNGV. DNA for the CDR3: TGTGCCAGCAGCCGGGGACAGGGCTACGAGCAGTACTTC. It translates to CASSRGQGYEQYF.

This chain joins TRBV9 and TRBJ2-2, with 10 positions matching TRBD1. The V gene's germline CDR1 is SGDLS and CDR2 YYNGEE. CDR3 length equals 16 residues. V lost 4 bases to trimming and J lost 1 base; unmatched junction nucleotides: 4. The CDR3 nucleotides are TGTGCCAGCAGCTCCCGGGACAGGGGGAACACCGGGGAGCTGTTTTTT. Translated, it gives CASSSRDRGNTGELFF.